This T cell receptor (beta chain) is drawn from a study of T-cell memory formation after mild COVID-19. MiXCR was run by TCRdb on the 5' RACE reads, yielding one entry per CDR3 protein. The sample contains around 250,000 distinct CDR3 sequences, 15% to 20% of which appear only once. The CDR3 contains 14 residues. Trimming pared 0 bases from V and 0 bases from J, leaving 7 bases between. CDR1 and CDR2 (germline): DFQATT, SNEGSKA (reference sequence). This TCR was recovered from a man between 18 and 35 years old who had mild COVID-19 (a few samples of this study predate the infection). Cell type and time point are not known. The chain recombines TRBV20-1 with TRBJ2-3; unclear D gene. The sample comprised PBMCs or a T cell subset sorted from them (not recorded which). The CDR3, as DNA: TGCAGTGCTAGAGATTGGGTGAGCACAGATACGCAGTATTTT. It translates to CSARDWVSTDTQYF.